Shown below are 15 T cell receptor beta chains from a single sample sequenced in a study of T cell responses to AZD1222 COVID-19 vaccine. Sequencing was performed with immunoSEQ multiplex PCR; in TCRdb, only in-frame clones are kept and a portion is missing. The sample has around 130,000 clones, about 90% seen once; the top ten hold roughly 4%. Specimen: peripheral blood, collected 28 days after the second AZD1222 dose. The receptors were gathered from an adult who received the AZD1222 COVID-19 vaccine.

The chain has TRBV9 and TRBJ1-1, with 7 bases matching TRBD1. This CDR3 region has 16 residues. Trimming cost V 2 bases and J 0 bases; bases outside gene matches: 7. Germline-derived CDR1 and CDR2 are SGDLS and YYNGEE. CDR3 sequence: CASSVEGQPMNTEAFF. CDR3 nucleotides: TGTGCCAGCAGCGTTGAGGGACAGCCCATGAACACTGAAGCTTTCTTT.

V usage is TRBV27 and J usage is TRBJ2-7; 10 bases fit TRBD1. The germline V gene encodes CDR1 MNHEY and CDR2 SMNVEV (reference sequence). CDR3 size: 15 residues. The DNA for the CDR3 is TGTGCTACCGGGACGCCGGGGACAGGGGAATACGAGCAGTACTTC. Its protein product is CATGTPGTGEYEQYF.

In its sample, this clone was seen once. The chain links TRBV24-1 to TRBJ1-5; no definite D call. V was clipped by 0 bases and J by 4 bases, with 6 bases between them. Germline assignment: CDR1 KGHDR and CDR2 SFDVKD. This CDR3 is 14 amino acids long. DNA of the CDR3: TGTGCCACCAGTGATTTGACCGATAATCAGCCCCAGCATTTT. Its translation is CATSDLTDNQPQHF.

This clone was seen once. The rearrangement uses TRBV9 and TRBJ1-1; D possibly corresponds to TRBD1 (5 bases). The V end was cut by 0 bases, the J end by 7 bases, with 10 bases between. This CDR3 is built from 13 residues. Germline CDR1 and CDR2: SGDLS and YYNGEE. CDR3 in DNA: TGTGCCAGCAGCGTAGGGGACGGAGGTGAAGCTTTCTTT. Protein sequence: CASSVGDGGEAFF. Based on the CDR3 plus reference TRBV9 and TRBJ1-1, the full variable domain is DSGVTQTPKHLITATGQRVTLRCSPRSGDLSVYWYQQSLDQGLQFLIQYYNGEERAKGNILERFSAQQFPDLHSELNLSSLELGDSALYFCASSVGDGGEAFFGQGTRLTVV.

The CDR3 protein is CASSFSGAGGELFF. The CDR3 DNA reads as TGTGCCAGCAGCTTCTCAGGGGCGGGCGGGGAGCTGTTTTTT. The chain combines TRBV7-6 with TRBJ2-2; perhaps TRBD1 as D (6 bases). Per germline, CDR1 SGHVS and CDR2 FNYEAQ. The CDR3 length is 14 residues. Trimming pared 3 bases from V and 7 bases from J, leaving 12 bases between.

The rearrangement joins TRBV9 to TRBJ2-5, with D possibly matching TRBD2 (6 bases). This CDR3 is 15 amino acids long. Between the trimmed V and J ends, which lost 4 bases and 3 bases, there was a span of 16 bases. Germline CDR1 is SGDLS and CDR2 is YYNGEE. CDR3: CASSPWRDVKETQYF. The CDR3 DNA reads TGTGCCAGCAGCCCGTGGAGGGACGTAAAAGAGACCCAGTACTTC.

DNA of the CDR3: TGTGCCAGCAGCCAAGACCCCCTAAACTACTCCGGCAAGGAAAAACTGTTTTTT. Protein sequence: CASSQDPLNYSGKEKLFF. V and J are TRBV3-1 (or the pseudogene TRBV3-2) and TRBJ1-4; no reliable D call. Trimming stripped 0 bases from V and 8 bases from J, with 22 bases between. Germline assignment: CDR1 LGHDT and CDR2 YNNKEL (reference sequence). The CDR3 spans 18 residues.

The chain recombines TRBV5-5 with TRBJ1-2; no definite D call. Germline CDR1 is SGHKS and CDR2 is YYEKEE (reference sequence). This CDR3 has 15 residues. Trimming cost V 0 bases and J 2 bases, with 11 bases left between them. CDR3 sequence: CASSLVYVRNYGYTF. The CDR3 DNA reads TGTGCCAGCAGCTTGGTGTACGTGAGAAACTATGGCTACACCTTC.

This rearrangement joins TRBV7-8 to TRBJ2-1; 11 nucleotides agree with TRBD2. Germline values: CDR1 SGHVS, CDR2 FQNEAQ. Trimming removed 5 bases from V and 1 base from J; junction bases left unmatched: 4. This CDR3 is built from 16 residues. The CDR3 region is CASSRSGRGSYNEQFF. The DNA of the CDR3 is TGTGCCAGCAGCCGTAGCGGGAGGGGTTCCTACAATGAGCAGTTCTTC.

This chain connects TRBV12-3 or TRBV12-4 to TRBJ1-6, with TRBD1 identical over 7 bases. V trimming: 6 bases; J trimming: 10 bases; junction bases outside the gene matches: 3. The CDR3 length is 12 residues. CDR3 protein: CASRLTGSPLHF. CDR3 bases: TGTGCCAGCAGATTGACAGGGTCACCCCTCCACTTT.

The chain employs TRBV15 and TRBJ2-4; 7 bases align to TRBD1. J gave up 6 bases and V 4 bases, and 3 bases lay outside the gene matches. The CDR3 consists of 13 residues. Germline CDR1 reads LNHNV; CDR2 reads YYDKDF (reference sequence). Written as DNA, the CDR3 is TGTGCCACCAGCACCCGACAGGGAAACATTCAGTACTTC. Translated: CATSTRQGNIQYF.

The chain's CDR3 is CASSLTGGGYTF. Here the CDR3 DNA reads TGTGCCAGCAGCCTTACAGGGGGTGGCTACACCTTC. The V call is TRBV9, the J call TRBJ1-2; 8 bases map to TRBD1. Trimming cost V 4 bases and J 7 bases; bases outside gene matches: 3. There are 12 residues in the CDR3. Germline CDR1 is SGDLS and CDR2 is YYNGEE.

This rearrangement joins TRBV28 to TRBJ2-1, with no clear D. The V gene's germline CDR1 is MDHEN and CDR2 SYDVKM. There are 12 residues in the CDR3. With 2 bases removed from V and 9 bases from J, the gap between germline ends came to 8 bases. In DNA form, the CDR3 reads TGTGCCAGCAGTTTAGCTGAAGGTGAGCAGTTCTTC. Translating gives CASSLAEGEQFF.

CDR3 in amino acids: CSVVLWTEAFF. In DNA form, the CDR3 reads TGCAGCGTTGTCTTATGGACTGAAGCTTTCTTT. V usage is TRBV29-1 and J usage is TRBJ1-1; no definite D call. Germline V gene lookup returns CDR1 SQVTM and CDR2 ANQGSEA. The V end was cut by 4 bases, the J end by 5 bases, with 8 bases between. The CDR3 length is 11 residues.

This chain links TRBV29-1 with TRBJ2-1; 8 nucleotides align to TRBD2. The CDR3 has 16 amino acids. Looked up from germline, CDR1 is SQVTM and CDR2 is ANQGSEA. Trimming took 5 bases from V and 8 from J; bases not matched to a gene: 17. CDR3 region: CSVTFWASGGIDEQFF. CDR3 in DNA: TGCAGCGTTACTTTCTGGGCCAGCGGGGGTATCGATGAGCAGTTCTTC.